A selection of T cell receptor beta chains follows, all from one sample in a study of vaccination and CD4 T cells after COVID-19. TCRdb re-called the PCR reads with MiXCR, one entry per CDR3 protein. In the table there are 20,000 to 30,000 distinct CDR3 sequences, approximately 28% of which are singletons. No antigen has been identified for these receptors. This specimen was CD4+ T cells from blood, cultured in vitro, taken about 7 months after SARS-CoV-2 vaccination. Source of these receptors: a human donor who had recovered from COVID-19. The CDR3 runs from the conserved cysteine through the conserved F or W. Fields, in order: clone size, V gene, J gene, D gene, CDR3 DNA, CDR3 protein. A D gene is named only where the DNA matches it firmly. Rows give clone size only sometimes, using once, few, many, or a class for an expanded clone.

clone_size: NA; v_call: TRBV20-1; j_call: TRBJ1-6; d_call: TRBD1; cdr3_nt: TGCAGTGCTAGAGTAGGGGGCGATAATTCACCCCTCCACTTT; cdr3_aa: CSARVGGDNSPLHF
clone_size: few; v_call: TRBV7-3; j_call: TRBJ2-3; d_call: NA; cdr3_nt: TGTGCCAGCAGCTTAGGGTTGACAGCAGATACGCAGTATTTT; cdr3_aa: CASSLGLTADTQYF
clone_size: few; v_call: TRBV10-3; j_call: TRBJ2-7; d_call: NA; cdr3_nt: TGTGCCATCAGTGAAGACCGCTCGTTTACTCAGTACTTC; cdr3_aa: CAISEDRSFTQYF
clone_size: NA; v_call: TRBV19; j_call: TRBJ2-1; d_call: TRBD2; cdr3_nt: TGTGCCAGTAGTATAGGGACTAGCCCTCGTAGGGGCGAGCAGTTCTTC; cdr3_aa: CASSIGTSPRRGEQFF
clone_size: NA; v_call: TRBV28; j_call: TRBJ2-1; d_call: NA; cdr3_nt: TGTGCCAGCAGTTTCCCCAGTAGGTACAATGAGCAGTTCTTC; cdr3_aa: CASSFPSRYNEQFF
clone_size: NA; v_call: TRBV7-8; j_call: TRBJ1-3; d_call: TRBD1; cdr3_nt: TGTGCCAGCAGCTACAACAGGGGACTGAACACCATATATTTT; cdr3_aa: CASSYNRGLNTIYF
clone_size: NA; v_call: TRBV24-1; j_call: TRBJ2-7; d_call: TRBD1; cdr3_nt: TGTGCCACCAGTGACCCGGGACAGGGATCCTACGAGCAGTACTTC; cdr3_aa: CATSDPGQGSYEQYF
clone_size: NA; v_call: TRBV6-2/TRBV6-3; j_call: TRBJ2-1; d_call: NA; cdr3_nt: TGTGCCAGCAGTTACAGCCGCCTCGGAGCCACGACCTACAATGAGCAGTTCTTC; cdr3_aa: CASSYSRLGATTYNEQFF
clone_size: few; v_call: TRBV7-2; j_call: TRBJ2-5; d_call: NA; cdr3_nt: TGTGCCAGCAGCGCCGAGGTTGAGGGGGAAGAGACCCAGTACTTC; cdr3_aa: CASSAEVEGEETQYF
clone_size: NA; v_call: TRBV20-1; j_call: TRBJ2-7; d_call: NA; cdr3_nt: TGCAGTGCTAGAGATTCGCGTCAGGGCCTGGCATACGAGCAGTACTTC; cdr3_aa: CSARDSRQGLAYEQYF
clone_size: NA; v_call: TRBV6-5; j_call: TRBJ2-5; d_call: TRBD2; cdr3_nt: TGTGCCAGCAGTTACAGTGGACTAGCGGGAGCTAGAGAGACCCAGTACTTC; cdr3_aa: CASSYSGLAGARETQYF
clone_size: few; v_call: TRBV20-1; j_call: TRBJ2-7; d_call: NA; cdr3_nt: TGCAGTGCTGGACCCGAGGGGGGAATAGGGGGGAACTACGAGCAGTACTTC; cdr3_aa: CSAGPEGGIGGNYEQYF
clone_size: few; v_call: TRBV7-2; j_call: TRBJ2-6; d_call: TRBD2; cdr3_nt: TGTGCCAGCAGCTTAACGGGGGGGGCTGGGGCCAACGTCCTGACTTTC; cdr3_aa: CASSLTGGAGANVLTF
clone_size: NA; v_call: TRBV28; j_call: TRBJ1-6; d_call: NA; cdr3_nt: TGTGCCAGCAGGAAAACAGGATTCAATTCACCCCTCCACTTT; cdr3_aa: CASRKTGFNSPLHF
clone_size: large; v_call: TRBV21-1; j_call: TRBJ2-7; d_call: NA; cdr3_nt: TGTGCCAGCAGCAAAGCCCTCTACCACTCCTACGAGCAGTACTTC; cdr3_aa: CASSKALYHSYEQYF
clone_size: NA; v_call: TRBV19; j_call: TRBJ2-5; d_call: NA; cdr3_nt: TGTGCCAGTACCCCTAGGGGCGTACGTCAAGAGACCCAGTACTTC; cdr3_aa: CASTPRGVRQETQYF
clone_size: NA; v_call: TRBV19; j_call: TRBJ1-2; d_call: NA; cdr3_nt: TGTGCCAGTAGTATGAGTAGAGGGAATGGCTACACCTTC; cdr3_aa: CASSMSRGNGYTF
clone_size: NA; v_call: TRBV15; j_call: TRBJ2-4; d_call: NA; cdr3_nt: TGTGCCACCAGCACAGGGTTATCGGTCATTCAGTACTTC; cdr3_aa: CATSTGLSVIQYF
clone_size: few; v_call: TRBV20-1; j_call: TRBJ2-3; d_call: TRBD1; cdr3_nt: TGCAGTGCTAGAAGGGGACAGACTAGCACAGATACGCAGTATTTT; cdr3_aa: CSARRGQTSTDTQYF
clone_size: few; v_call: TRBV20-1; j_call: TRBJ2-5; d_call: TRBD2; cdr3_nt: TGCAGTGCGCCTCCACTAGCGGGAGACGCAGAGACCCAGTACTTC; cdr3_aa: CSAPPLAGDAETQYF